This T cell receptor beta chain was captured in a study of cytomegalovirus exposure and HLA in healthy donors. Study-wide results and limits: Specificity for CMV antigens was confirmed in vitro for three of the CMV-associated chains. Cytomegalovirus-associated TCR beta chains were listed, numbering approximately 150.

Use of 60 Vbeta and 13 Jbeta primers characterized the PCR. As processed by the authors: Later, an analysis found tens of millions of unique TCR beta chains, and roughly 10 million of these were shared. The table came from immunoSEQ multiplex PCR; TCRdb's copy has only in-frame clones and leaves some out. The D gene and trimming were derived from the DNA, and the V and J assignments and clone size from that table. The sample lists about 98,000 clones; around 80% were seen once. Remarks on this clone: Its antigen is unknown. At one of its ends the junction is not consistent with the germline gene, which may arise from a read error.

Sequences were obtained from PBMCs. The receptor's source is a man in his late teens or twenties in good health and CMV-seropositive.

CDR3 region: CASSSGLAGPQETQYF. CDR3 nucleotide sequence: TGTGCCAGCAGCTCGGGACTAGCGGGGCCCCAAGAGACCCAGTACTTC. The chain joins TRBV4-1 to TRBJ2-5; 13 nucleotides line up with TRBD2. Germline values: CDR1 MGHRA, CDR2 YSYEKL. The CDR3 contains 16 residues.